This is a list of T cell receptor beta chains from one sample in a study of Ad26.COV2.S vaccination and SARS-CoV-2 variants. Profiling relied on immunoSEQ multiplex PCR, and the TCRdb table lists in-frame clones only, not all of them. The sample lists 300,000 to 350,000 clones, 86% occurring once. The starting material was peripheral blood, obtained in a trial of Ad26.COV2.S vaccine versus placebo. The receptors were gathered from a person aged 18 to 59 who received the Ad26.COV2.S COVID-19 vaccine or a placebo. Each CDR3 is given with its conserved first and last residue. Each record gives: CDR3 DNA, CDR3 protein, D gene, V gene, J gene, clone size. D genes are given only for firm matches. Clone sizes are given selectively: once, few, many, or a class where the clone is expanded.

TGTGCCAGCAGCCAAGATCTTGGGACAGGGATACACGAGCAGTACTTC	CASSQDLGTGIHEQYF	TRBD1	TRBV3-1/TRBV3-2	TRBJ2-7	many
TGTGCCAGCAGCTCGAGGGGGCAGTCCTATAATTCACCCCTCCACTTT	CASSSRGQSYNSPLHF	TRBD1	TRBV9	TRBJ1-6	NA
TGTGCCAGCAGTTACTGGGAGGGGGGTAGCAATGAGCAGTTCTTC	CASSYWEGGSNEQFF	NA	TRBV6-5	TRBJ2-1	NA
TGTGCCAGTAAACGAGGCCCGGGAGATGAGTACGAGCAGTACTTC	CASKRGPGDEYEQYF	NA	TRBV6-5	TRBJ2-7	once
TGTGCCAGCAGCCAAGACGTGGGCTACTACGAGCAGTACTTC	CASSQDVGYYEQYF	NA	TRBV4-2	TRBJ2-7	NA
TGTGCCAGCAGCATTCGAGAGCTCAATCAGCCCCAGCATTTT	CASSIRELNQPQHF	NA	TRBV5-6	TRBJ1-5	NA
TGTGCCAGCAGCGTCGGACAGGGCGCCTACGAGCAGTACTTC	CASSVGQGAYEQYF	TRBD1	TRBV9	TRBJ2-7	NA
TGTGCCAGCTCGGCAGCCCTGTCTTTCTTT	CASSAALSFF	NA	TRBV6-6	TRBJ1-1	NA
TGTGCCAGTAGTATTAATTTCTTCGGCTACACCTTC	CASSINFFGYTF	NA	TRBV19	TRBJ1-2	NA
TGTGCCAGCAGCCAAGATTCGTGGGAGGGGGCCGCGGAAGCTTTCTTT	CASSQDSWEGAAEAFF	TRBD1	TRBV14	TRBJ1-1	once
TGTGCCAGCAGCGCCATGGGGAGCGGGCCGAATGAGCAGTTCTTC	CASSAMGSGPNEQFF	NA	TRBV9	TRBJ2-1	NA
TGTGCCAGCAGCGATGCGGGGTCATCCTACAATGAGCAGTTCTTC	CASSDAGSSYNEQFF	NA	TRBV5-6	TRBJ2-1	NA
TGTGCCATCAGCCAACGGACTGGGGCTAGCGGGAGCACAGATACGCAGTATTTT	CAISQRTGASGSTDTQYF	TRBD2	TRBV10-3	TRBJ2-3	NA
TGTGCCTGGGCCCCCCCGAGGGGGATGAACACTGAAGCTTTCTTT	CAWAPPRGMNTEAFF	NA	TRBV27	TRBJ1-1	NA
TGTGCCAGCGCCAGTAGCGGGGGCTCCTACAATGAGCAGTTCTTC	CASASSGGSYNEQFF	TRBD2	TRBV27	TRBJ2-1	NA
TGTGCCAGTAGTATAGAGGGCAGGGAGTTCGCCGGGGAGCTGTTTTTT	CASSIEGREFAGELFF	NA	TRBV19	TRBJ2-2	NA
TGTGCCAGCAGCCAAGATCTGAGACTAGCGGGGGGGCCGGGGTCGGGTGAGCAGTTCTTC	CASSQDLRLAGGPGSGEQFF	TRBD2	TRBV4-2	TRBJ2-1	NA
TGTGCCAGCAGGGCCGGGACAGTGGGTGAAAAACTGTTTTTT	CASRAGTVGEKLFF	TRBD1	TRBV28	TRBJ1-4	NA
TGTGCCAGCAGCTTTCCGGGAGGGCAGAATGTGGGCTACACCTTC	CASSFPGGQNVGYTF	NA	TRBV5-4	TRBJ1-2	NA
TGTGCCAGCAGTTTAGGGGGGTATGAGACCCAGTACTTC	CASSLGGYETQYF	NA	TRBV27	TRBJ2-5	NA
TGTGCCAGCAGTTACGTCGCAGGGGGCGCTAATGGCTACACCTTC	CASSYVAGGANGYTF	TRBD1	TRBV6-5	TRBJ1-2	NA
TGTGCCAGCAGCGGCCGGAACGGGCCCTACGAGCAGTACTTC	CASSGRNGPYEQYF	NA	TRBV7-8	TRBJ2-7	NA
TGTGCCTCCCAGGGACAGGGGTACTATGGCTACACCTTC	CASQGQGYYGYTF	TRBD1	TRBV28	TRBJ1-2	NA
TGTGCCAGTAGTATCCCCCCGGACAGATTTTGGCAGCCCCAGCATTTT	CASSIPPDRFWQPQHF	NA	TRBV19	TRBJ1-5	NA
TGTGCCAGCAGCTTTAGCGGGAGCGGGCCAGATACGCAGTATTTT	CASSFSGSGPDTQYF	TRBD2	TRBV9	TRBJ2-3	NA
TGTGCCAGTAGTACGCAGGGTGCAACTAATGAAAAACTGTTTTTT	CASSTQGATNEKLFF	NA	TRBV19	TRBJ1-4	NA
TGTGCCAGTAGTATAAACAGAGCTGTAGGCTACACCTTC	CASSINRAVGYTF	NA	TRBV19	TRBJ1-2	NA
TGTGCCAGCAGTTACTTGGACGATGCAACTAATGAAAAACTGTTTTTT	CASSYLDDATNEKLFF	NA	TRBV6-2/TRBV6-3	TRBJ1-4	NA
TGTGCCAGCAGGTCCGGGACTACCACCTACAATGAGCAGTTCTTC	CASRSGTTTYNEQFF	TRBD2	TRBV7-9	TRBJ2-1	few
TGTGCCAGTACCCGACTAGCGGGCTTCTCCTACAATGAGCAGTTCTTC	CASTRLAGFSYNEQFF	TRBD2	TRBV19	TRBJ2-1	NA
TGTGCCAGCTCGGTCGGACAGAACCCCTACAATGAGCAGTTCTTC	CASSVGQNPYNEQFF	NA	TRBV18	TRBJ2-1	NA
TGTGCCAGCAGCAAAGTGCAGGGATGGTCACCCCTCCACTTT	CASSKVQGWSPLHF	NA	TRBV21-1	TRBJ1-6	NA
TGTGCCAGCAGTCCCAAACTAGGGTGGAATACGCAGTATTTT	CASSPKLGWNTQYF	NA	TRBV28	TRBJ2-3	NA
TGTGCCAGCAGTGATAGTCTAGGCCAGTTAAAGTACTTC	CASSDSLGQLKYF	NA	TRBV25-1	TRBJ2-4	NA
TGTGCCAGCAGTTCGGCACAGGGTCGAATGACCGGGGAGCTGTTTTTT	CASSSAQGRMTGELFF	NA	TRBV7-9	TRBJ2-2	NA
TGTGCCAGTAGTGGAGGGATTCAGCCCCAGCATTTT	CASSGGIQPQHF	NA	TRBV19	TRBJ1-5	NA
TGTGCCAGCAGCTCTGAGGGTGGTTCCTACGAGCAGTACTTC	CASSSEGGSYEQYF	NA	TRBV6-5	TRBJ2-7	NA
TGTGCCAGCAGCCAAACTGGGGGTTTGGGCCTTGGCTACACCTTC	CASSQTGGLGLGYTF	NA	TRBV11-2	TRBJ1-2	once
TGTGCCAGCGCGGTAGGGCTGGTCACTGAAGCTTTCTTT	CASAVGLVTEAFF	NA	TRBV28	TRBJ1-1	NA
TGTGCCACCAGTGACCCGGGACAGTTTGGGAACAATGAGCAGTTCTTC	CATSDPGQFGNNEQFF	TRBD1	TRBV24-1	TRBJ2-1	NA
TGCGCCAGCAGCCGCGGGGGACAGACCACAGATACGCAGTATTTT	CASSRGGQTTDTQYF	NA	TRBV5-1	TRBJ2-3	few
TGCAGTGCTAGTAGGGACTTGGGCACAGATACGCAGTATTTT	CSASRDLGTDTQYF	NA	TRBV20-1	TRBJ2-3	NA
TGTGCCAGCAGCTTAGTGGACTCCTACGAGCAGTACTTC	CASSLVDSYEQYF	NA	TRBV7-2	TRBJ2-7	NA
TGTGCCAGCAGTGACTCTCGAGAGCAGTTCTTC	CASSDSREQFF	NA	TRBV6-4	TRBJ2-1	NA
TGTGCCAGTAGTATAAGGGGAGTAGGGTCGGATGAAAAACTGTTTTTT	CASSIRGVGSDEKLFF	NA	TRBV19	TRBJ1-4	NA
TGTGCCAGCAGCTCGATAGGGACAGGTTGGGAGACCCAGTACTTC	CASSSIGTGWETQYF	TRBD1	TRBV7-9	TRBJ2-5	once
TGCGCCAGCAGCCAAATAAGGGGTAGCAATCAGCCCCAGCATTTT	CASSQIRGSNQPQHF	NA	TRBV4-1	TRBJ1-5	NA
TGTGCCAGCAGCTCCGGGACAGGGGGCGAGCAGTACTTC	CASSSGTGGEQYF	TRBD1	TRBV2	TRBJ2-7	NA
TGTGCCAGCAGCCAAGTAACTAGCGGGAGCCACGAGCAGTACTTC	CASSQVTSGSHEQYF	TRBD2	TRBV4-2	TRBJ2-7	NA
TGTGCCAGCAGGGCGACAGGAGGTAGCAATCAGCCCCAGCATTTT	CASRATGGSNQPQHF	NA	TRBV27	TRBJ1-5	NA